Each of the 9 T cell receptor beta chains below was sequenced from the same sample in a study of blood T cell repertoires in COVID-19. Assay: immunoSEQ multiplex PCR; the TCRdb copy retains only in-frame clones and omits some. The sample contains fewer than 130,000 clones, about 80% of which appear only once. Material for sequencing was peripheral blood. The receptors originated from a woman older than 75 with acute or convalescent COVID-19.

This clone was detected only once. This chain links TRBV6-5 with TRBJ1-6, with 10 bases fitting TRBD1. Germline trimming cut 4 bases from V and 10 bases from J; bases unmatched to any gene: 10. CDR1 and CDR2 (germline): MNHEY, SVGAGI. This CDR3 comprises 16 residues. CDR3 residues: CASSSMSGQGHSPLHF. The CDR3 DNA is TGTGCCAGCAGTTCTATGTCGGGACAGGGGCACTCACCCCTCCACTTT.

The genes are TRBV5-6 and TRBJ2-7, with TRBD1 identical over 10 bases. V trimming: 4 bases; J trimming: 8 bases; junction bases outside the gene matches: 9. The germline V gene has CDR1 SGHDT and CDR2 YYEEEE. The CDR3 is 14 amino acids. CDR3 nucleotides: TGTGCCAGCAGCCCCGGGACAGGGGTACGGAAGCAGTACTTC. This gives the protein CASSPGTGVRKQYF.

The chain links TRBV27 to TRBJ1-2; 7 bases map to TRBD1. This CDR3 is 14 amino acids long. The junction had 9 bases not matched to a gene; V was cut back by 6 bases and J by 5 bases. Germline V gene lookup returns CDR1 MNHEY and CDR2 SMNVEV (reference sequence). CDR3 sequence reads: CASRPHDRVYGYTF. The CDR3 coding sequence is TGTGCCAGCAGACCCCACGACAGGGTGTATGGCTACACCTTC.

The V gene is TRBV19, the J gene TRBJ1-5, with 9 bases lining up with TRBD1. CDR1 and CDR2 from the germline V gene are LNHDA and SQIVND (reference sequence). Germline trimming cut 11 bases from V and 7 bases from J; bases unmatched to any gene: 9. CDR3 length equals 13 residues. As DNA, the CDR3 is TGTGCCGGATCGGGACAGGGAGACCAGCCCCAGCATTTT. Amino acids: CAGSGQGDQPQHF.

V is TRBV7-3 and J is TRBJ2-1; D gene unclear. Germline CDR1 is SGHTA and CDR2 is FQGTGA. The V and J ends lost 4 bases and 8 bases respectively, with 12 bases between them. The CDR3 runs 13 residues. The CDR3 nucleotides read TGTGCCAGCAGCTGGTACGACGAGGATGAGCAGTTCTTC. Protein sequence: CASSWYDEDEQFF.

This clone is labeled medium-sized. The CDR3 bases are TGTGCCAGCTCACGGACAGTTCGTACGGGGGAGCTGTTTTTT. It yields the protein CASSRTVRTGELFF. This chain links TRBV18 with TRBJ2-2; D may be TRBD1 (6 bases). CDR1 is KGHSH, CDR2 LQKENI, per germline. This CDR3 has 14 residues. V lost 4 bases and J 8 bases, leaving 14 bases between the germline ends.

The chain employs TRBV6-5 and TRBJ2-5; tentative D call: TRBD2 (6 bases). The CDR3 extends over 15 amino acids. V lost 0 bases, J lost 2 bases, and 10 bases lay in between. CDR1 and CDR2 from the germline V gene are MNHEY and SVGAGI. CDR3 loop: CASSYSTGTQETQYF. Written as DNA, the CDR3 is TGTGCCAGCAGTTACTCGACCGGGACTCAAGAGACCCAGTACTTC.

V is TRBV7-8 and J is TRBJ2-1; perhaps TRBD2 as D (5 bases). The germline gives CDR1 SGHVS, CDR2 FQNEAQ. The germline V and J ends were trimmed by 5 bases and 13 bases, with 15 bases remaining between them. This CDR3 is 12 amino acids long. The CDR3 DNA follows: TGTGCCAGCAGCCCTAGTGGTCGGGAACAGTTCTTC. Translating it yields CASSPSGREQFF.

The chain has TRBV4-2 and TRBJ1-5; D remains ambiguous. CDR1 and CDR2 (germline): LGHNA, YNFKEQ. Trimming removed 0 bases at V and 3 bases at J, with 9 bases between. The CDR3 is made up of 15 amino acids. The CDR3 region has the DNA TGTGCCAGCAGCCAAGATCTGGGAGTCAATCAGCCCCAGCATTTT. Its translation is CASSQDLGVNQPQHF.